This T cell receptor beta chain was recorded in a study of CD8+ T cells in alopecia areata. This clone was detected a few times. The CDR3 spans 14 residues. Germline lookup yields CDR1 SGHRS and CDR2 YFSETQ. V was shortened by 0 bases and J by 2 bases, with 9 bases between the two germline ends. Treatment given: oral pan-JAK inhibitor, 5-10 mg twice daily. Extracted from the samples, RNA was reverse transcribed into cDNA to serve as the sequencing template. Measured with immunoSEQ multiplex PCR; TCRdb has only the in-frame clones, and not every one. The table lists some 220,000 clones, about 58% of them singletons, with roughly 1.5% in the top ten.

This specimen consisted of CD4+ T cells sorted from blood, obtained at week 4, from a patient treated with tofacitinib. This receptor was taken from a human donor with alopecia areata. This chain uses TRBV5-1 with TRBJ2-7; D remains ambiguous. CDR3 in DNA: TGCGCCAGCAGCTTGGTTGGGAAAGCCTACGAGCAGTACTTC. Translation: CASSLVGKAYEQYF.